The clone carrying this TCR beta chain turned up a few times. These data originate in a study of type 1 regulatory T cells. Background on the study: An in vitro protocol generated T-allo10, a Tr1-enriched, alloantigen-specific CD4 T cell product.

TCRdb called the reads again in MiXCR, with one record for every CDR3 protein. This table holds approximately 97,000 distinct CDR3 sequences, about a third found once. The sample comprised CD4+ T cells, either the whole sample or a sorted fraction (not recorded which). The source is a human donor in good health.

The CDR3 DNA is TGCAGCGTTGACGGGGGGGACACTGAAGCTTTCTTT. Protein sequence: CSVDGGDTEAFF. The chain recombines TRBV29-1 with TRBJ1-1; D is possibly TRBD1 (5 bases). CDR3 length: 12 amino acids. Germline assignment: CDR1 SQVTM and CDR2 ANQGSEA. V shed 3 bases and J shed 3 bases, with 8 bases lying between them.